This T cell receptor beta chain was retrieved from a study of blood T cell repertoires in COVID-19. Whole-study context: Some COVID-19 samples were acute and others convalescent; all came from the United States, Italy and Spain. T cells, B-cell-depleted T cells, or PBMCs supplied cDNA or gDNA.

The CDR3 runs 13 residues. Original analysis: For nucleated cells, counts were estimated from reference gene primer amplification. Data came from immunoSEQ multiplex PCR; TCRdb stores just in-frame clones and leaves some out. V and J calls and clone size come straight from that table; D and trimming were deduced from the DNA. Found here are roughly 65,000 clones, nearly 85% of them singletons; the top ten hold more than 40%. This receptor was taken from a human donor in a cohort sampled during active COVID-19. The V and J genes are TRBV21-1 and TRBJ1-1; the table's TRBD1 call for D was not verified on the DNA. TRBV21-1 constitutes a pseudogene. Input material: peripheral blood. Written as DNA, the CDR3 is TGTGCCAGCAGCAAAGGGGGCAGGCGACGTCATCTCTTT. This encodes CASSKGGRRRHLF.